The TCR beta chain under discussion was sequenced for a study of blood T cell repertoires in COVID-19. Sequenced by immunoSEQ multiplex PCR; TCRdb stores in-frame clones only, minus some. Of 250,000 or so clones in the sample, under 85% are singletons; the top ten hold approximately 1.8%. Those enrolled, adults aged roughly 18 to 95 years, came from roughly 23 US areas. Participants' own reports of clinical history determined their cohort assignment. The CDR3 sequence is 14 residues long. Germline CDR1 SGHTA, CDR2 FQGNSA. After removal of 2 bases from V and 7 bases from J, the junction contained 7 bases not matched to a gene.

This sequence joins TRBV7-2 and TRBJ1-2, with 7 bases identical to TRBD1. The sequenced sample consisted of PBMCs or T cells enriched from blood (not recorded which). The clonotype was recovered from a man aged 55 to 70 who had recovered from COVID-19. The CDR3 DNA sequence: TGTGCCAGCAGCTTAAACAGGGGAGGAGGTGGCTACACCTTC. Its translation is CASSLNRGGGGYTF.